A selection of T cell receptor beta chains follows, all from one sample in a study of blood T cell repertoires in COVID-19. Produced via immunoSEQ multiplex PCR; TCRdb's table is partial and in-frame only. The sample yields about 63,000 clones, 79% seen once. Sequencing was performed on peripheral blood. The source is a human donor in a cohort sampled during active COVID-19. Each CDR3 is given without its conserved first and last residue.

j_gene	v_gene	CDR3aa
TRBJ1-4	TRBV28	ASSADPLRREKLF
TRBJ1-3	TRBV5-6	ASSRYGTKSGNTIY
TRBJ2-5	TRBV5-1	ASSAGTGERVYQETQY
TRBJ2-1	TRBV4-3	ASSRIWRTSAYNEQF
TRBJ2-5	TRBV18	ASSPNSRGQETQY
TRBJ1-3	TRBV5-4	ASSYGTVSGNTIY
TRBJ2-1	TRBV5-1	ASSFGTTSSYNEQF
TRBJ2-3	TRBV7-2	ASSLSVDTQY
TRBJ2-3	TRBV18	ASSPVGGTDTQY
TRBJ1-2	TRBV6-5	ASTPLAGADYGYT
TRBJ1-1	TRBV10-3	AIRGQGGGNTEAF
TRBJ1-3	TRBV19	ASTRGATGNTIY
TRBJ2-5	TRBV24-1	ATSDPGQYAAQY
TRBJ2-1	TRBV19	ASSIGLAGPNEQF
TRBJ2-7	TRBV5-6	ASSGDRGGSYEQY
TRBJ1-5	TRBV18	ASARDSDQPQH
TRBJ1-4	TRBV5-1	ASRSTGTGEEKLF
TRBJ2-5	TRBV13	ASSPLSQETQY
TRBJ2-3	TRBV5-1	ASSFGQKRTDTQY
TRBJ2-5	TRBV7-2	ASNLQGAEETQY
TRBJ2-3	TRBV9	ASSVERVGTDTQY
TRBJ1-2	TRBV25-1	AIHNKGYT
TRBJ1-5	TRBV5-5	ASSLETGGNQPQH